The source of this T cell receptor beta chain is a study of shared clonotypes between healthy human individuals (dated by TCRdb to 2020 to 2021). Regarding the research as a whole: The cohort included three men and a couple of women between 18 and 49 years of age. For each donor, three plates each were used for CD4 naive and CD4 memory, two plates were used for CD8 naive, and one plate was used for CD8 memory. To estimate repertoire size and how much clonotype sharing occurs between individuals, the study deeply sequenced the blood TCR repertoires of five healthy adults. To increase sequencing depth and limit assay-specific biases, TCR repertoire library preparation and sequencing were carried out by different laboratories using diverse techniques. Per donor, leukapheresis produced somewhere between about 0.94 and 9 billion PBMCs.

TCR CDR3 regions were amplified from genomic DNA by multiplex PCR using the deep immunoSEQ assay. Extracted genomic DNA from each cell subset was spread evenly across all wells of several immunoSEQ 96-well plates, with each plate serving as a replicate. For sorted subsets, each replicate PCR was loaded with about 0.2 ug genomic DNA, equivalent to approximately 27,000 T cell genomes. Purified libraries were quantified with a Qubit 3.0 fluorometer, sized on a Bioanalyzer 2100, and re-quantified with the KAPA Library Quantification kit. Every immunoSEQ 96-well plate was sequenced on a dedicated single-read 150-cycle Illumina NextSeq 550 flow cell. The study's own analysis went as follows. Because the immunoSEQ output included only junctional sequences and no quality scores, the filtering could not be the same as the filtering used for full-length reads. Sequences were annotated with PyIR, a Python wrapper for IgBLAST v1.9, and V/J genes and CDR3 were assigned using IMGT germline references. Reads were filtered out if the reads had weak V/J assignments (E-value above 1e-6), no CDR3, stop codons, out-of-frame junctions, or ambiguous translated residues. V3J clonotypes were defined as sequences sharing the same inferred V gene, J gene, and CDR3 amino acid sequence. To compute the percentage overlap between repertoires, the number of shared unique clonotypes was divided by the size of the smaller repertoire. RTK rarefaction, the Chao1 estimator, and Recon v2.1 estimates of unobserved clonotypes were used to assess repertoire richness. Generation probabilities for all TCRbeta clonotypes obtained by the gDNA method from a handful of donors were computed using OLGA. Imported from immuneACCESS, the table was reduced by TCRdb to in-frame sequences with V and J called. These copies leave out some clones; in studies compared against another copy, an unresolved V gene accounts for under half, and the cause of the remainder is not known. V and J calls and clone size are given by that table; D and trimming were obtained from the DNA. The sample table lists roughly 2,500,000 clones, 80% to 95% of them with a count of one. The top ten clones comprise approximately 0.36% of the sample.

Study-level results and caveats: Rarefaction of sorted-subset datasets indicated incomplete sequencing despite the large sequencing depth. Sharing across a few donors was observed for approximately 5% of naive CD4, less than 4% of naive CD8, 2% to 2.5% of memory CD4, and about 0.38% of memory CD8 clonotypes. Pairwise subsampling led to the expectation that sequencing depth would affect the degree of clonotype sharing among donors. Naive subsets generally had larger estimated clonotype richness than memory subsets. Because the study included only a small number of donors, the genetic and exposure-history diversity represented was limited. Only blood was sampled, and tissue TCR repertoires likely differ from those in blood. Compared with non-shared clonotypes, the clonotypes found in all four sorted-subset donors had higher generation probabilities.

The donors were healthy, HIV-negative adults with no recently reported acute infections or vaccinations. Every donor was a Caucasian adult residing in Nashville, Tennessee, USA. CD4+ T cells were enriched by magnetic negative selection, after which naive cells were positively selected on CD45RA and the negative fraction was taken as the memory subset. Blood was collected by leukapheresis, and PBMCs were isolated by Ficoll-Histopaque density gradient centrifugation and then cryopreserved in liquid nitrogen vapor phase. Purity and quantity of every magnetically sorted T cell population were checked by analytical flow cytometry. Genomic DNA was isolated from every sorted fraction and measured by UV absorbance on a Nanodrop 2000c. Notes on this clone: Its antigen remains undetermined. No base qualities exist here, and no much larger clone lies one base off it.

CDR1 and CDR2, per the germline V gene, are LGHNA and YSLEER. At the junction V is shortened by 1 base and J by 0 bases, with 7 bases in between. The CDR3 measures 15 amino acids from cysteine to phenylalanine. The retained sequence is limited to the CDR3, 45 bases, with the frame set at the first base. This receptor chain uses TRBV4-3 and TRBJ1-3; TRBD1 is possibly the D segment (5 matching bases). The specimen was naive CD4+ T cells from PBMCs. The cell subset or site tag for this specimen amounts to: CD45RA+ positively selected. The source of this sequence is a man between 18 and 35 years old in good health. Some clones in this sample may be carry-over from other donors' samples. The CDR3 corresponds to CASSQARDSGNTIYF. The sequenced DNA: TGCGCCAGCAGCCAAGCCAGGGACTCTGGAAACACCATATATTTT.